This TCR beta chain was identified in a study of immune evolution from preneoplasia to lung adenocarcinoma. The germline CDR1 and CDR2 sequences are SGHDT and YYEEEE. V was shortened by 0 bases and J by 12 bases, with 13 bases between the two germline ends. The CDR3 has 14 amino acids. Libraries were prepared by immunoSEQ multiplex PCR; TCRdb keeps only in-frame clonotypes and omits some of them. The sample carries around 10,000 clones, roughly three quarters recorded once. As concerns this clone: Its antigen is not known.

Histologic diagnosis was independently verified by two lung pathologists. General study points: Highest clonality occurred in KRAS-mutant, not EGFR-mutant or double wild-type, nodules. Normal lung had highest clonality; later lesions appeared denser, more diverse.

The specimen sequenced was FFPE minimally invasive lung adenocarcinoma tissue. The chain uses TRBV5-6 and TRBJ2-6, with TRBD1 as a possible D gene (6 bases). This clonotype originated in a donor at least 70 years old with lung adenocarcinoma. The chain's CDR3 is CASSLASSGAVLTF. CDR3 DNA: TGTGCCAGCAGCTTGGCCTCGTCAGGGGCCGTCCTGACTTTC.